Following are 28 T cell receptor beta chains from one sample sequenced in a study of blood T cell repertoires in COVID-19. Only in-frame clones appear in the TCRdb table, and some are missing; sequencing was by immunoSEQ multiplex PCR. The sample has 130,000 to 150,000 clones, 81% seen once. Sequenced material: peripheral blood. The receptors shown here come from a human donor in a cohort sampled during active COVID-19.

This chain joins TRBV21-1 and TRBJ2-7; the tabulated D call, TRBD1, remains unverified against the DNA. TRBV21-1 is given as a pseudogene. The CDR3 covers 15 residues. The CDR3 is CASSKEGQGSYEQYF. The CDR3 DNA is TGTGCCAGCAGCAAAGAGGGACAGGGGTCCTACGAGCAGTACTTC.

A single count supports this clone. This sequence joins TRBV9 and TRBJ2-2; 12 bases are shared with TRBD2. Per the germline V gene, CDR1 is SGDLS and CDR2 is YYNGEE. The CDR3 consists of 15 residues. V shed 4 bases, J shed 5 bases, and the junction held 3 bases outside the gene matches. CDR3 protein: CASSRTSGRTGELFF. The CDR3 DNA reads TGTGCCAGCAGCCGAACTAGCGGGAGGACCGGGGAGCTGTTTTTT.

The V and J genes are TRBV19 and TRBJ2-2, with a possible D match to TRBD2 (5 bases). Germline lookup yields CDR1 LNHDA and CDR2 SQIVND (reference sequence). V was cut by 3 bases and J by 3 bases, with 17 bases left in between. The CDR3 loop spans 17 amino acids. CDR3 in DNA: TGTGCCAGTAGTATCATTGGACGGGATGGGTACACCGGGGAGCTGTTTTTT. Translating gives CASSIIGRDGYTGELFF.

J is TRBJ2-5 and V is TRBV7-9; TRBD1 aligns across 7 bases. CDR1 and CDR2 from the germline V gene are SEHNR and FQNEAQ (reference sequence). The trim removed 1 base at V and 1 base at J, leaving 3 bases unmatched. The CDR3 covers 15 residues. CDR3 loop: CASSLGGQIQETQYF. DNA of the CDR3: TGTGCCAGCAGCTTAGGGGGACAGATCCAAGAGACCCAGTACTTC.

V gene TRBV28 combines with J gene TRBJ2-7; TRBD2 matches 8 bases. The CDR3 consists of 15 residues. J gave up 1 base and V 6 bases, and 8 bases lay outside the gene matches. CDR1 MDHEN and CDR2 SYDVKM come from the germline V gene. The CDR3 region is CASSSSGSGSYEQYF. In nucleotides, the CDR3 is TGTGCCAGCAGCTCAAGCGGGAGCGGGTCCTACGAGCAGTACTTC. Complete variable domain (other parts from reference TRBV28 and TRBJ2-7): DVKVTQSSRYLVKRTGEKVFLECVQDMDHENMFWYRQDPGLGLRLIYFSYDVKMKEKGDIPEGYSVSREKKERFSLILESASTNQTSMYLCASSSSGSGSYEQYFGPGTRLTVT.

V and J are TRBV4-1 and TRBJ2-1, with 11 bases fitting TRBD2. Germline values: CDR1 MGHRA, CDR2 YSYEKL. J lost 10 bases, V lost 0 bases, and 8 bases had no gene match. This CDR3 has 16 residues. The CDR3 bases are TGCGCCAGCAGCCAAGACGGGACTAGCGGATACGGGGAGCAGTTCTTC. Protein product: CASSQDGTSGYGEQFF.

The chain links TRBV4-2 to TRBJ2-7; TRBD1 agrees at 7 bases. After removal of 1 base from V and 3 bases from J, the junction contained 6 bases not matched to a gene. The CDR3 spans 15 residues. Germline V CDR1 and CDR2: LGHNA, YNFKEQ. The CDR3 nucleotides read TGTGCCAGCAGCCAAGGCCGACAGGGCAACTACGAGCAGTACTTC. This sequence encodes CASSQGRQGNYEQYF.

This clone was picked up one time. The gene calls are TRBV6-2 or TRBV6-3 and TRBJ2-7; TRBD1 is a possible D gene (5 bases). CDR1 MNHEY and CDR2 SVGEGT come from the germline V gene. This CDR3 is built from 15 residues. V lost 1 base and J 6 bases, leaving 16 bases between the germline ends. Here the CDR3 DNA reads TGTGCCAGCAGTTACTTAGTAACAGGATTGAGCGAGCAGTACTTC. It is translated as CASSYLVTGLSEQYF.

The gene calls are TRBV6-2 or TRBV6-3 and TRBJ2-5; the match to TRBD2 covers 7 bases. Germline V gene data show CDR1 as MNHEY and CDR2 as SVGEGT. The V and J ends lost 4 bases and 3 bases, in that order; junction bases with no gene match: 5. The CDR3 totals 14 residues. CDR3 bases: TGTGCCAGCAGTTTCCTGCTAGCGGAAGAGACCCAGTACTTC. Translation: CASSFLLAEETQYF.

This clone has just a few counts. The V call is TRBV5-1, the J call TRBJ2-7; 8 nucleotides align to TRBD2. The CDR3 extends over 14 amino acids. Germline V gene data show CDR1 as SGHRS and CDR2 as YFSETQ. J lost 4 bases, V lost 0 bases, and 3 bases had no gene match. The CDR3: CASSLAGGGYEQYF. The CDR3 nucleotides are TGCGCCAGCAGCTTGGCGGGAGGGGGGTACGAGCAGTACTTC.

V gene TRBV12-3 or TRBV12-4 combines with J gene TRBJ2-7; D might be TRBD2 (5 bases). Trimming removed 2 bases at V and 7 bases at J, with 12 bases between. There are 13 residues in the CDR3. The CDR3: CASSLSLASEQYF. CDR3 in DNA: TGTGCCAGCAGTTTAAGTCTAGCTTCAGAGCAGTACTTC.

The V and J genes are TRBV5-1 and TRBJ2-7; 9 nucleotides align to TRBD1. With 2 bases clipped from V and 4 bases from J, the junction kept 4 bases outside the gene matches. The CDR3 is made up of 14 amino acids. Germline loops: CDR1 SGHRS, CDR2 YFSETQ. The CDR3 here is CASSFDGQGYEQYF. In DNA form, the CDR3 reads TGCGCCAGCAGCTTTGACGGACAGGGGTACGAGCAGTACTTC.

In this sample, this clone turned up a few times. This chain uses TRBV7-9 with TRBJ2-5; D gene ambiguous. Trimming removed 0 bases from V and 5 bases from J, with 10 bases in between. Germline loops: CDR1 SEHNR, CDR2 FQNEAQ (reference sequence). This CDR3 has 14 residues. CDR3 residues: CASSLALGLETQYF. The CDR3 DNA follows: TGTGCCAGCAGCTTAGCGCTCGGTCTGGAGACCCAGTACTTC.

This chain connects TRBV5-1 to TRBJ2-7, with D tentatively TRBD2 (5 bases). The V end lost 2 bases, the J end lost 0 bases, and 9 bases lay between the germline ends. The germline CDR1 and CDR2 sequences are SGHRS and YFSETQ. The CDR3 has 14 residues. CDR3 region: CASSFVGSSYEQYF. The CDR3 DNA follows: TGCGCCAGCAGCTTCGTAGGGAGCTCCTACGAGCAGTACTTC.

This clone came up a few times. The rearrangement links TRBV27 to TRBJ2-3; D ambiguous. V lost 1 base to trimming and J lost 1 base, with 15 bases between them. Germline CDR1 reads MNHEY; CDR2 reads SMNVEV (reference sequence). The CDR3 spans 17 residues. The CDR3 region is CASSLFRFTPGTDTQYF. The CDR3 nucleotides read TGTGCCAGCAGTTTATTTAGATTTACGCCGGGCACAGATACGCAGTATTTT.

This clone came up a few times. The chain joins TRBV28 to TRBJ2-2, with 12 bases lining up with TRBD2. CDR1 and CDR2 from the germline V gene are MDHEN and SYDVKM. Losses at the gene ends were 6 bases for V and 4 bases for J; bases not matched to a gene: 0. The CDR3 is made up of 14 amino acids. For the CDR3, the DNA is TGTGCCAGCAGACTAGCGGGAGGCACCGGGGAGCTGTTTTTT. This gives the protein CASRLAGGTGELFF.

The genes are TRBV19 and TRBJ1-5, with D uncertain. CDR3 length: 15 amino acids. CDR1 and CDR2 (germline): LNHDA, SQIVND (reference sequence). The V end was cut by 0 bases, the J end by 7 bases, with 13 bases between. The CDR3 loop reads CASSIDARGAQPQHF. The CDR3, as DNA: TGTGCCAGTAGTATAGACGCCAGAGGCGCGCAGCCCCAGCATTTT.

The V and J genes are TRBV18 and TRBJ2-5; 8 positions agree with TRBD1. With 3 bases clipped from V and 1 base from J, the junction kept 7 bases outside the gene matches. The CDR3 spans 16 residues. Germline lookup yields CDR1 KGHSH and CDR2 LQKENI. CDR3 in amino acids: CASSPRQGAFQETQYF. For the CDR3, the DNA is TGTGCCAGCTCACCGAGGCAGGGGGCTTTCCAAGAGACCCAGTACTTC.

The chain carries TRBV7-2 and TRBJ2-1; 9 nucleotides agree with TRBD2. V dropped 3 bases and J dropped 8; count of bases not matched to a gene: 8. The CDR3 runs to 15 residues. The V gene's germline CDR1 is SGHTA and CDR2 FQGNSA. The CDR3 DNA is TGTGCCAGCAGCTTCTATAGCGGGAGCGGAGATGAGCAGTTCTTC. Amino acid sequence: CASSFYSGSGDEQFF.

This clone was found a few times. The chain is built from TRBV19 and TRBJ2-6; D might be TRBD2 (5 bases). The germline gives CDR1 LNHDA, CDR2 SQIVND (reference sequence). CDR3 length equals 14 residues. V dropped 5 bases and J dropped 0 bases, with 5 bases sitting between them. For the CDR3, the DNA is TGTGCCAGTAGTCGGGGCTCTGGGGCCAACGTCCTGACTTTC. Translating it yields CASSRGSGANVLTF.

CDR3: CASSDQTGNYEQYF. DNA of the CDR3: TGTGCCAGCAGCGATCAGACAGGTAACTACGAGCAGTACTTC. This rearrangement joins TRBV13 to TRBJ2-7, with a tentative D call TRBD1 (6 bases). Trimming shortened V by 5 bases and J by 3 bases, and 14 bases separated the two germline ends. The V gene's germline CDR1 is PRHDT and CDR2 FYEKMQ (reference sequence). The length of the CDR3 is 14 residues.

The chain is built from TRBV6-5 and TRBJ1-3; no clear D gene. The CDR3 runs to 15 residues. V was pared by 4 bases and J by 0 bases, with 10 bases between. Germline V gene data show CDR1 as MNHEY and CDR2 as SVGAGI. The CDR3 coding sequence is TGTGCCAGCAGTTTTAGCCGCCTCTCTGGAAACACCATATATTTT. Its translation is CASSFSRLSGNTIYF.

The DNA of the CDR3 is TGTGCCAGCAGCCAAGTTCTTGAGACTCTACAGTACTTC. It specifies CASSQVLETLQYF. The genes are TRBV3-1 (or the pseudogene TRBV3-2) and TRBJ2-7; D unresolved. Trimming removed 1 base at V and 10 bases at J, with 14 bases between. Germline V gene data show CDR1 as LGHDT and CDR2 as YNNKEL (reference sequence). The CDR3 totals 13 residues.

This clone has only a few counts. The gene calls are TRBV2 and TRBJ2-2, with 7 bases matching TRBD1. The germline CDR1 and CDR2 sequences are SNHLY and FYNNEI. Trimming at V came to 2 bases and at J to 7 bases, leaving 4 bases not matched to a gene. This CDR3 is 14 amino acids long. CDR3 protein: CASSETTGVGELFF. As DNA, the CDR3 is TGTGCCAGCAGTGAAACTACAGGGGTCGGGGAGCTGTTTTTT. The whole variable domain, filled in from reference TRBV2 and TRBJ2-2, reads EPEVTQTPSHQVTQMGQEVILRCVPISNHLYFYWYRQILGQKVEFLVSFYNNEISEKSEIFDDQFSVERPDGSNFTLKIRSTKLEDSAMYFCASSETTGVGELFFGEGSRLTVL.

The CDR3 region is CASSGGASGLSYNEQFF. CDR3 sequence (DNA): TGTGCCAGCAGCGGGGGGGCTAGCGGCCTCTCCTACAATGAGCAGTTCTTC. The V gene is TRBV9, the J gene TRBJ2-1, with D tentatively TRBD2 (7 bases). CDR3 length equals 17 residues. Per the germline V gene, CDR1 is SGDLS and CDR2 is YYNGEE. The germline V and J ends were trimmed by 3 bases and 0 bases, with 16 bases remaining between them.

V and J are TRBV7-3 and TRBJ1-3; the D gene is possibly TRBD1 (5 bases). CDR1 is SGHTA, CDR2 FQGTGA, per germline. Deletions cut 2 bases from V and 0 bases from J, with 14 bases between. This CDR3 has 17 residues. The DNA for the CDR3 is TGTGCCAGCAGCTTATACGCCCAGGGTGTCTCTGGAAACACCATATATTTT. This sequence encodes CASSLYAQGVSGNTIYF.

The gene calls are TRBV3-1 (or the pseudogene TRBV3-2) and TRBJ2-2; D is unresolved. Between the trimmed V and J ends, which lost 3 bases and 0 bases, there was a span of 8 bases. The CDR3 contains 15 residues. CDR1 is LGHDT and CDR2 is YNNKEL in the germline V gene (reference sequence). The CDR3: CASSQSFTNTGELFF. The DNA of the CDR3 is TGTGCCAGCAGCCAGAGTTTTACGAACACCGGGGAGCTGTTTTTT.

CDR3 region: CASSQKLSAPGQGDYGYTF. The CDR3 DNA reads as TGTGCCAGCAGCCAAAAGTTATCAGCCCCGGGACAGGGGGACTATGGCTACACCTTC. V and J are TRBV14 and TRBJ1-2; the match to TRBD1 covers 11 bases. There are 19 residues in the CDR3. V dropped 2 bases and J dropped 3; count of bases not matched to a gene: 14. Germline loops: CDR1 SGHDN, CDR2 FVKESK.